The 24 T cell receptor beta chains presented below share a single source sample, sequenced in a study of response to subunit inactivated influenza vaccine. TCRdb re-analysed the RT-PCR reads in MiXCR, keeping a single row per CDR3 protein. This table has about 310,000 distinct CDR3 sequences, approximately 20% appearing once. Sequencing used PBMCs from blood, obtained approximately 20 months after vaccination. All receptors derive from a man between 50 and 70 years old who received an inactivated influenza vaccine.

This clonotype occurred a few times. The J gene is TRBJ2-2, the V gene TRBV5-1, with TRBD2 as a possible D gene (5 bases). The CDR3 extends over 13 amino acids. The ends were cut back, 7 bases at V and 4 bases at J, with 11 bases in the middle. Germline CDR1 reads SGHRS; CDR2 reads YFSETQ. The CDR3 coding sequence is TGCGCCAGCGGCCAGGCGGGCACCGGGGAGCTGTTTTTT. This gives the protein CASGQAGTGELFF.

This clonotype was seen a handful of times. In nucleotides, the CDR3 is TGTGCCAGCAGTTTTCAGGGAGGGAATGAGCAGTTCTTC. It translates to CASSFQGGNEQFF. The V call is TRBV12-3 or TRBV12-4, the J call TRBJ2-1; 7 bases map to TRBD2. CDR3 length: 13 amino acids. V was pared by 3 bases and J by 7 bases, with 3 bases of the junction left unmatched.

Concerning this clonotype: A much larger clone differs from this one at a single base, so this may be a read error. This chain links TRBV20-1 with TRBJ1-2; D is undetermined. Germline V gene data show CDR1 as DFQATT and CDR2 as SNEGSKA (reference sequence). This CDR3 has 10 residues. V gave up 3 bases and J gave up 7 bases, with 6 bases separating them. Here the CDR3 reads CSARATGYTF. The CDR3 nucleotides are TGCAGTGCTAGGGCGACTGGCTACACCTTC.

This clonotype was observed a few times. J is TRBJ1-4 and V is TRBV5-1; 9 bases match TRBD1. Trimming at V came to 4 bases and at J to 1 base, leaving 5 bases not matched to a gene. Germline CDR1 SGHRS, CDR2 YFSETQ. The CDR3 contains 16 residues. This CDR3 reads CASSPGTGRTNEKLFF. The CDR3 region has the DNA TGCGCCAGCAGCCCAGGGACAGGGAGAACTAATGAAAAACTGTTTTTT.

The gene calls are TRBV28 and TRBJ2-7, with unresolved D. The CDR3 spans 15 residues. Germline V gene lookup returns CDR1 MDHEN and CDR2 SYDVKM. V lost 6 bases to trimming and J lost 2 bases, with 17 bases between them. CDR3 in DNA: TGTGCCAGCAGCCTTTGGGTCGGCCCCCCCTACGAGCAGTACTTC. Amino acids: CASSLWVGPPYEQYF. The variable domain in full, completed from reference TRBV28 and TRBJ2-7, reads DVKVTQSSRYLVKRTGEKVFLECVQDMDHENMFWYRQDPGLGLRLIYFSYDVKMKEKGDIPEGYSVSREKKERFSLILESASTNQTSMYLCASSLWVGPPYEQYFGPGTRLTVT.

The chain uses TRBV10-3 and TRBJ2-7; D is ambiguous. CDR1 is ENHRY, CDR2 SYGVKD, per germline. The CDR3 runs 12 residues. Trimming pared 10 bases from V and 4 bases from J, leaving 14 bases between. The CDR3 DNA reads TGTGCCACCCAGACGGATGCTTACGAGCAGTACTTC. It encodes CATQTDAYEQYF.

CDR3 nucleotide sequence: TGTGCCAGCACCAAAACCCCGACAGGGGGCGTGGAGACCCAGTACTTC. Its protein is CASTKTPTGGVETQYF. The rearrangement links TRBV11-2 to TRBJ2-5, with TRBD1 matching over 10 bases. This CDR3 is 16 amino acids long. Germline V gene lookup returns CDR1 SGHAT and CDR2 FQNNGV. V lost 7 bases, J lost 5 bases, and 13 bases stayed unmatched.

The V and J genes are TRBV4-3 and TRBJ1-2; perhaps TRBD1 as D (5 bases). V gave up 4 bases and J gave up 7 bases, with 16 bases separating them. CDR1 is LGHNA and CDR2 is YSLEER in the germline V gene. This CDR3 is built from 14 residues. CDR3: CASSLPRGAGGYTF. CDR3 bases: TGCGCCAGCAGCCTCCCCCGAGGGGCTGGTGGCTACACCTTC.

This clonotype came up a few times. As DNA, the CDR3 is TGTGCCAGCAGCCAAGGTGTGTACACTGAAGCTTTCTTT. It codes for CASSQGVYTEAFF. The genes are TRBV3-1 and TRBJ1-1, with D uncertain. V lost 1 base, J lost 3 bases, and 6 bases lay in between. The CDR3 runs to 13 residues. The germline gives CDR1 LGHDT, CDR2 YNNKEL (reference sequence).

V is TRBV20-1 and J is TRBJ2-7, with TRBD2 identical over 9 bases. Germline loops: CDR1 DFQATT, CDR2 SNEGSKA (reference sequence). The CDR3 runs 16 residues. V trimming: 1 base; J trimming: 0 bases; junction bases outside the gene matches: 7. The CDR3 region has the DNA TGCAGTGCTAGAGGGTTAGCGGGGGCCGCCTCCTACGAGCAGTACTTC. Amino acid sequence: CSARGLAGAASYEQYF.

The chain carries TRBV4-3 and TRBJ1-6; perhaps TRBD1 as D (6 bases). Trimming stripped 3 bases from V and 13 bases from J, with 13 bases between. The CDR3 covers 13 residues. The germline CDR1 and CDR2 sequences are LGHNA and YSLEER. CDR3 loop: CASSHRTAGPLHF. CDR3 DNA: TGCGCCAGCAGCCACCGGACAGCGGGTCCCCTCCACTTT.

This clonotype was found once. CDR3 residues: CASSQAGTSADTQYF. The CDR3 DNA reads as TGTGCCAGCAGCCAAGCCGGGACTAGCGCAGATACGCAGTATTTT. The chain carries TRBV3-1 and TRBJ2-3; TRBD2 aligns across 10 bases. V dropped 1 base and J dropped 4; count of bases not matched to a gene: 2. The CDR3 contains 15 residues. Germline V lookup: CDR1 LGHDT, CDR2 YNNKEL (reference sequence).

V and J are TRBV9 and TRBJ2-1, with 10 nucleotides matching TRBD2. The CDR3 consists of 15 residues. Unmatched junction bases numbered 9, after V lost 4 bases and J lost 8 bases. Per germline, CDR1 SGDLS and CDR2 YYNGEE. The CDR3 coding sequence is TGTGCCAGCAGCCAGAGCGGGGGGGCCTTCTATGAGCAGTTCTTC. Encoded protein: CASSQSGGAFYEQFF.

This chain uses TRBV4-3 with TRBJ1-4, with unresolved D. The CDR3 length is 15 residues. The germline V gene has CDR1 LGHNA and CDR2 YSLEER. Between the trimmed V and J ends, which lost 0 bases and 5 bases, there was a span of 10 bases. In DNA, the CDR3 is TGCGCCAGCAGCCAAGATAGTGTGGTAAATGAAAAACTGTTTTTT. It codes for CASSQDSVVNEKLFF.

The V call is TRBV2, the J call TRBJ1-1; D not resolved. Germline lookup yields CDR1 SNHLY and CDR2 FYNNEI. This CDR3 region has 14 residues. Between the trimmed V and J ends, which lost 6 bases and 0 bases, there was a span of 11 bases. The CDR3 coding sequence is TGTGCCAGCAGCCCCAGGTGGGTGAACACTGAAGCTTTCTTT. Its protein is CASSPRWVNTEAFF.

The V call is TRBV7-8, the J call TRBJ2-1; possible D gene TRBD1, 5 bases. CDR1 and CDR2 from the germline V gene are SGHVS and FQNEAQ. V lost 1 base and J 9 bases, leaving 19 bases between the germline ends. The CDR3 spans 16 residues. CDR3 residues: CASSLDRQRLGSEQFF. As DNA, the CDR3 is TGTGCCAGCAGCTTAGACCGACAGAGACTCGGTAGTGAGCAGTTCTTC.

On this clonotype: This could be a read error, since a much larger clone is one nucleotide away. The chain links TRBV12-3 or TRBV12-4 to TRBJ1-2; D possibly corresponds to TRBD1 (5 bases). The CDR3 covers 14 residues. The CDR3 sequence is CASSLNGGYYCYTF. The CDR3 nucleotides read TGTGCCAGCAGTTTAAACGGGGGGTACTATTGCTACACCTTC.

This clonotype was seen more than once but under ten times. V is TRBV25-1 and J is TRBJ1-3, with D hard to call. The V gene lost 3 bases and the J gene lost 0 bases, with 12 bases spanning the gap. This CDR3 region has 16 residues. The germline gives CDR1 MGHDK, CDR2 SYGVNS. This CDR3 is CASSDSVQLSGNTIYF. Written as DNA, the CDR3 is TGTGCCAGCAGTGATAGCGTACAGCTCTCTGGAAACACCATATATTTT.

The J gene is TRBJ1-4, the V gene TRBV4-3; maybe TRBD1 (5 bases). The CDR3 has 16 amino acids. The ends were cut back, 3 bases at V and 5 bases at J, with 16 bases in the middle. Germline V gene sequence: CDR1 LGHNA, CDR2 YSLEER. CDR3 loop: CASSHLQGEANEKLFF. CDR3 nucleotides: TGCGCCAGCAGCCACCTGCAGGGAGAAGCGAATGAAAAACTGTTTTTT.

This clonotype was seen more than once but under ten times. The V and J genes are TRBV6-5 and TRBJ1-1; 7 bases line up with TRBD1. The CDR3 has 14 residues. The V segment lost 4 bases and the J segment 1 base; nucleotides outside the gene matches: 3. Germline V gene data show CDR1 as MNHEY and CDR2 as SVGAGI. CDR3 in DNA: TGTGCCAGCAGTTTCCGGACAGGGAACACTGAAGCTTTCTTT. It yields the protein CASSFRTGNTEAFF.

The genes are TRBV5-6 and TRBJ1-5; weak D call: TRBD1 (5 bases). CDR3 size: 16 residues. V lost 1 base and J 4 bases, leaving 15 bases between the germline ends. CDR1 and CDR2 from the germline V gene are SGHDT and YYEEEE. As DNA, the CDR3 is TGTGCCAGCAGCTTGTCATTTGGGGGACGAAATCAGCCCCAGCATTTT. Translated: CASSLSFGGRNQPQHF.

The rearrangement uses TRBV19 and TRBJ1-2; no definite D call. The CDR3 totals 12 residues. Germline CDR1 is LNHDA and CDR2 is SQIVND (reference sequence). V was cut by 6 bases and J by 8 bases, with 13 bases left in between. CDR3 DNA sequence: TGTGCCAGTAGACAACCGTTGGGGGGCTACACCTTC. Translating gives CASRQPLGGYTF.

This chain links TRBV3-1 with TRBJ2-2; 13 bases agree with TRBD2. Germline V gene sequence: CDR1 LGHDT, CDR2 YNNKEL (reference sequence). The CDR3 extends over 16 amino acids. Trimming at V came to 3 bases and at J to 7 bases, leaving 5 bases not matched to a gene. DNA for the CDR3: TGTGCCAGCAGCCAGGGGACTAGCGGGATAGGCGGGGAGCTGTTTTTT. Its protein product is CASSQGTSGIGGELFF.

The sample holds a few counts of this clonotype. The chain joins TRBV19 to TRBJ1-1; D unresolved. This CDR3 is built from 13 residues. V dropped 4 bases and J dropped 4 bases, with 10 bases sitting between them. In germline, CDR1 is LNHDA, CDR2 SQIVND (reference sequence). DNA for the CDR3: TGTGCCAGTAGTACCTTGCTGGGCACTGAAGCTTTCTTT. Protein: CASSTLLGTEAFF.